These 27 T cell receptor beta chains were sequenced from one sample in a study of follicular helper T cells after annual influenza vaccination. Time point in this sample: 2014-2015 season, pre-vaccination. The repertoire was sequenced with immunoSEQ multiplex PCR; TCRdb's copy has only in-frame clones and lacks some. The repertoire includes over 12,000 clones, roughly 81% of them detected once, and approximately 0.25% sits in the top ten. This specimen was CXCR5- memory CD4+ T cells sorted from blood, taken on the day of influenza vaccination. These receptors were taken from an adult who received the influenza vaccine.

This clone has only a few counts. This chain uses TRBV7-9 with TRBJ2-4, with 8 bases fitting TRBD1. V dropped 5 bases and J dropped 9; count of bases not matched to a gene: 9. The V gene's germline CDR1 is SEHNR and CDR2 FQNEAQ (reference sequence). This CDR3 is 14 amino acids long. The CDR3, as DNA: TGTGCCAGCAGCCCACAGGGGGATGCCCCCATTCAGTACTTC. Amino acid sequence: CASSPQGDAPIQYF.

The rearrangement uses TRBV4-1 and TRBJ1-3; 7 bases agree with TRBD1. This CDR3 region has 17 residues. Germline V gene lookup returns CDR1 MGHRA and CDR2 YSYEKL. V was pared by 2 bases and J by 8 bases, with 15 bases of the junction left unmatched. The CDR3 reads CASSQTWVTGDWDTIYF. Written as DNA, the CDR3 is TGCGCCAGCAGCCAAACGTGGGTAACAGGGGATTGGGACACCATATATTTT.

The chain couples TRBV4-1 to TRBJ1-6; D unclear. Germline assignment: CDR1 MGHRA and CDR2 YSYEKL. CDR3 size: 14 residues. Deletions cut 0 bases from V and 9 bases from J, with 9 bases between. CDR3 nucleotides: TGCGCCAGCAGCCAAGATCCCTTGGCTTCACCCCTCCACTTT. This translates into CASSQDPLASPLHF.

This rearrangement joins TRBV6-5 to TRBJ1-1; D call uncertain. CDR3 length equals 15 residues. Germline V CDR1 and CDR2: MNHEY, SVGAGI. Trimming took 6 bases from V and 4 from J, leaving 18 bases between them. The CDR3, as DNA: TGTGCCAGCAGAGCTCCCGGGAAGAGAGGCACTGAAGCTTTCTTT. As protein: CASRAPGKRGTEAFF.

This clone was seen a single time. The V gene is TRBV4-3, the J gene TRBJ1-5; a possible D gene is TRBD1 (5 bases). The ends were cut back, 0 bases at V and 4 bases at J, with 7 bases in the middle. The CDR3 loop spans 14 amino acids. The V gene's germline CDR1 is LGHNA and CDR2 YSLEER. The CDR3 DNA reads as TGCGCCAGCAGCCAAGATAACAGGAATCAGCCCCAGCATTTT. Encoded protein: CASSQDNRNQPQHF.

The chain combines TRBV29-1 with TRBJ2-2, with TRBD2 identical over 12 bases. CDR1 is SQVTM and CDR2 is ANQGSEA in the germline V gene. The CDR3 loop spans 16 amino acids. V lost 4 bases to trimming and J lost 4 bases; unmatched junction nucleotides: 7. The CDR3 spells CSVVTSSGGATGELFF. Written as DNA, the CDR3 is TGCAGCGTTGTTACGTCTAGCGGGGGGGCCACCGGGGAGCTGTTTTTT.

This rearrangement joins TRBV10-2 to TRBJ1-5; 11 bases match TRBD1. Germline CDR1 reads WSHSY; CDR2 reads SAAADI. V was pared by 6 bases and J by 7 bases, with 5 bases of the junction left unmatched. The CDR3 has 14 residues. The CDR3 DNA sequence: TGCGCCAGCAGGCCCGGACAGGGGGCCCAGCCCCAGCATTTT. It translates to CASRPGQGAQPQHF.

This clone has only a few counts. The J gene is TRBJ1-6, the V gene TRBV4-3, with D possibly TRBD1 on 6 matching bases. This CDR3 has 15 amino acids. The V gene's germline CDR1 is LGHNA and CDR2 YSLEER. V dropped 4 bases and J dropped 10 bases, with 17 bases sitting between them. The CDR3 DNA is TGCGCCAGCAGCCCCTTAACAACAGGGAACTCACCCCTCCACTTT. This translates into CASSPLTTGNSPLHF.

The chain is built from TRBV2 and TRBJ1-4; possible D gene TRBD1, 5 bases. V was pared by 7 bases and J by 7 bases, with 16 bases between. The CDR3 consists of 14 residues. Germline CDR1 SNHLY, CDR2 FYNNEI. The CDR3 sequence: CASTALRGTEKLFF. The CDR3 nucleotides are TGTGCCAGCACCGCTTTGAGGGGCACTGAAAAACTGTTTTTT. Full variable domain (remainder filled in from reference TRBV2 and TRBJ1-4): EPEVTQTPSHQVTQMGQEVILRCVPISNHLYFYWYRQILGQKVEFLVSFYNNEISEKSEIFDDQFSVERPDGSNFTLKIRSTKLEDSAMYFCASTALRGTEKLFFGSGTQLSVL.

The rearrangement links TRBV9 to TRBJ2-7; maybe TRBD2 (6 bases). Germline loops: CDR1 SGDLS, CDR2 YYNGEE. V lost 2 bases to trimming and J lost 1 base, with 13 bases between them. The CDR3 runs to 15 residues. The CDR3 loop reads CASSVSSGLSYEQYF. In DNA form, the CDR3 reads TGTGCCAGCAGCGTTAGTAGCGGCCTTTCCTACGAGCAGTACTTC.

The V and J genes are TRBV6-1 and TRBJ2-3; TRBD2 agrees at 8 bases. The germline V gene has CDR1 MNHNS and CDR2 SASEGT. The CDR3 is 15 residues long. With V trimmed by 3 bases and J by 0 bases, 2 bases remained unmatched. The chain's CDR3 is CASSEGGGSTDTQYF. The CDR3 coding sequence is TGTGCCAGCAGTGAGGGCGGGGGGAGCACAGATACGCAGTATTTT.

The chain combines TRBV2 with TRBJ2-7; 8 nucleotides line up with TRBD1. In germline, CDR1 is SNHLY, CDR2 FYNNEI. The CDR3 totals 13 residues. The V gene end was trimmed by 4 bases and the J gene end by 10 bases; junction bases not matched to a gene: 9. CDR3: CASSVEAGGKQYF. CDR3 sequence (DNA): TGTGCCAGCAGTGTTGAGGCAGGGGGCAAACAGTACTTC.

V is TRBV6-5 and J is TRBJ1-1, with no clear D. The germline V and J ends were trimmed by 3 bases and 4 bases, with 12 bases remaining between them. Germline V gives CDR1 MNHEY, CDR2 SVGAGI. This CDR3 has 14 amino acids. CDR3 sequence reads: CASSYGQLSTEAFF. CDR3 nucleotide sequence: TGTGCCAGCAGTTATGGGCAGCTTAGCACTGAAGCTTTCTTT.

The V and J genes are TRBV30 and TRBJ1-2; 9 nucleotides line up with TRBD1. Germline trimming cut 3 bases from V and 4 bases from J; bases unmatched to any gene: 15. The CDR3 is 17 residues long. Germline V gene lookup returns CDR1 GTSNPN and CDR2 SVGIG (reference sequence). CDR3 nucleotides: TGTGCCTGGAGAAGGGGAAAAACAGGGGGCTTCTTCTATGGCTACACCTTC. Its protein product is CAWRRGKTGGFFYGYTF.

This chain joins TRBV11-2 and TRBJ2-1; D unclear. Trimming shortened V by 5 bases and J by 2 bases, and 16 bases separated the two germline ends. The CDR3 loop spans 16 amino acids. CDR1 is SGHAT and CDR2 is FQNNGV in the germline V gene. The CDR3 nucleotides read TGTGCCAGCAGCCTAGGACCCGCCAGCACCTACAATGAGCAGTTCTTC. Translation: CASSLGPASTYNEQFF.

The chain joins TRBV5-1 to TRBJ2-3; 8 bases agree with TRBD2. The CDR3 extends over 15 amino acids. The trim removed 4 bases at V and 0 bases at J, leaving 4 bases unmatched. The germline gives CDR1 SGHRS, CDR2 YFSETQ. DNA of the CDR3: TGCGCCAGCAGCGTAAGCGGGGGAAGCACAGATACGCAGTATTTT. It translates to CASSVSGGSTDTQYF.

This clone is a singleton in its sample. The rearrangement joins TRBV28 to TRBJ2-1, with TRBD2 identical over 11 bases. Looked up from germline, CDR1 is MDHEN and CDR2 is SYDVKM. The junction had 15 bases not matched to a gene; V was cut back by 8 bases and J by 6 bases. The CDR3 spans 17 residues. The CDR3 nucleotides are TGTGCCAGCCGGGGAGCTAGCGGGGGGTACAGCCTCAATGAGCAGTTCTTC. Encoded protein: CASRGASGGYSLNEQFF.

The J gene is TRBJ1-2, the V gene TRBV4-1; D is unresolved. The length of the CDR3 is 18 residues. V lost 3 bases and J lost 4, with 24 bases in between. Germline-derived CDR1 and CDR2 are MGHRA and YSYEKL. The CDR3 nucleotides read TGCGCCAGCAGCCACTTTTTCTCCGGGCCCCCCCTGGGCTATGGCTACACCTTC. Translated, it gives CASSHFFSGPPLGYGYTF.

CDR3 amino acids: CASSPRDTQYF. In DNA form, the CDR3 reads TGTGCCAGCAGTCCCAGAGATACGCAGTATTTT. The chain employs TRBV28 and TRBJ2-3; no reliable D call. V shed 5 bases and J shed 5 bases, with 5 bases lying between them. This CDR3 comprises 11 residues. Looked up from germline, CDR1 is MDHEN and CDR2 is SYDVKM.

The J gene is TRBJ2-2, the V gene TRBV7-9; 16 bases agree with TRBD2. The CDR3 is made up of 19 amino acids. V shed 5 bases and J 4 bases; nucleotides not matched to a gene: 10. Germline CDR1 reads SEHNR; CDR2 reads FQNEAQ (reference sequence). CDR3 region: CASSRGTSGGALGTGELFF. The CDR3 DNA reads as TGTGCCAGCAGCCGCGGGACTAGCGGGGGGGCCTTGGGCACCGGGGAGCTGTTTTTT.

Written as DNA, the CDR3 is TGCGCCAGCAGCCCGGGGACTAGCCGCGCCTACGAGCAGTACTTC. Translation gives CASSPGTSRAYEQYF. V is TRBV5-1 and J is TRBJ2-7, with TRBD2 identical over 9 bases. V lost 4 bases, J lost 2 bases, and 7 bases stayed unmatched. The length of the CDR3 is 15 residues. Germline lookup yields CDR1 SGHRS and CDR2 YFSETQ.

This clone was detected only once. This chain joins TRBV29-1 and TRBJ2-3; D gene uncertain. This CDR3 region has 14 residues. V was cut by 7 bases and J by 1 base, with 15 bases left in between. From germline, CDR1 is SQVTM and CDR2 ANQGSEA. CDR3: CSGQALVGTDTQYF. For the CDR3, the DNA is TGCAGCGGCCAGGCGCTAGTGGGCACAGATACGCAGTATTTT.

This sequence joins TRBV2 and TRBJ2-7; D is perhaps TRBD2 (5 bases). Germline V gene sequence: CDR1 SNHLY, CDR2 FYNNEI. This CDR3 is built from 14 residues. V was pared by 6 bases and J by 5 bases, with 17 bases between. Here the CDR3 reads CASRPTRVNNEQYF. CDR3 coding DNA: TGTGCCAGCAGGCCCACTAGGGTCAATAACGAGCAGTACTTC.

The gene calls are TRBV28 and TRBJ1-2; D is unresolved. Trimming shortened V by 1 base and J by 4 bases, and 13 bases separated the two germline ends. The CDR3 is 15 residues long. CDR1 is MDHEN and CDR2 is SYDVKM in the germline V gene. As DNA, the CDR3 is TGTGCCAGCAGTTTATTGTTAGCGACTAGCTATGGCTACACCTTC. Translating gives CASSLLLATSYGYTF.

This clone was seen a single time. This CDR3 reads CASSLGVTEAFF. CDR3 in DNA: TGCGCCAGCAGCCTAGGTGTAACTGAAGCTTTCTTT. The rearrangement links TRBV5-1 to TRBJ1-1, with D uncertain. Germline CDR1 and CDR2: SGHRS and YFSETQ. The CDR3 covers 12 residues. Trimming left V 4 bases short and J 5 bases short, with 9 bases between. Complete variable domain (other parts from reference TRBV5-1 and TRBJ1-1): KAGVTQTPRYLIKTRGQQVTLSCSPISGHRSVSWYQQTPGQGLQFLFEYFSETQRNKGNFPGRFSGRQFSNSRSEMNVSTLELGDSALYLCASSLGVTEAFFGQGTRLTVV.

The CDR3 protein is CASSIGGGRTDTQYF. CDR3 nucleotides: TGTGCCAGTAGTATAGGGGGCGGCCGCACAGATACGCAGTATTTT. The chain couples TRBV19 to TRBJ2-3, with D possibly being TRBD1 (5 bases). Germline CDR1 and CDR2: LNHDA and SQIVND (reference sequence). The length of the CDR3 is 15 residues. V was clipped by 1 base and J by 1 base, with 9 bases between them.

The V call is TRBV9, the J call TRBJ1-4; 8 bases agree with TRBD1. This CDR3 is 14 amino acids long. Looked up from germline, CDR1 is SGDLS and CDR2 is YYNGEE. V was clipped by 3 bases and J by 4 bases; unmatched bases: 2. This CDR3 is CASSATGVNEKLFF. The CDR3 DNA reads as TGTGCCAGCAGCGCGACAGGGGTTAATGAAAAACTGTTTTTT.